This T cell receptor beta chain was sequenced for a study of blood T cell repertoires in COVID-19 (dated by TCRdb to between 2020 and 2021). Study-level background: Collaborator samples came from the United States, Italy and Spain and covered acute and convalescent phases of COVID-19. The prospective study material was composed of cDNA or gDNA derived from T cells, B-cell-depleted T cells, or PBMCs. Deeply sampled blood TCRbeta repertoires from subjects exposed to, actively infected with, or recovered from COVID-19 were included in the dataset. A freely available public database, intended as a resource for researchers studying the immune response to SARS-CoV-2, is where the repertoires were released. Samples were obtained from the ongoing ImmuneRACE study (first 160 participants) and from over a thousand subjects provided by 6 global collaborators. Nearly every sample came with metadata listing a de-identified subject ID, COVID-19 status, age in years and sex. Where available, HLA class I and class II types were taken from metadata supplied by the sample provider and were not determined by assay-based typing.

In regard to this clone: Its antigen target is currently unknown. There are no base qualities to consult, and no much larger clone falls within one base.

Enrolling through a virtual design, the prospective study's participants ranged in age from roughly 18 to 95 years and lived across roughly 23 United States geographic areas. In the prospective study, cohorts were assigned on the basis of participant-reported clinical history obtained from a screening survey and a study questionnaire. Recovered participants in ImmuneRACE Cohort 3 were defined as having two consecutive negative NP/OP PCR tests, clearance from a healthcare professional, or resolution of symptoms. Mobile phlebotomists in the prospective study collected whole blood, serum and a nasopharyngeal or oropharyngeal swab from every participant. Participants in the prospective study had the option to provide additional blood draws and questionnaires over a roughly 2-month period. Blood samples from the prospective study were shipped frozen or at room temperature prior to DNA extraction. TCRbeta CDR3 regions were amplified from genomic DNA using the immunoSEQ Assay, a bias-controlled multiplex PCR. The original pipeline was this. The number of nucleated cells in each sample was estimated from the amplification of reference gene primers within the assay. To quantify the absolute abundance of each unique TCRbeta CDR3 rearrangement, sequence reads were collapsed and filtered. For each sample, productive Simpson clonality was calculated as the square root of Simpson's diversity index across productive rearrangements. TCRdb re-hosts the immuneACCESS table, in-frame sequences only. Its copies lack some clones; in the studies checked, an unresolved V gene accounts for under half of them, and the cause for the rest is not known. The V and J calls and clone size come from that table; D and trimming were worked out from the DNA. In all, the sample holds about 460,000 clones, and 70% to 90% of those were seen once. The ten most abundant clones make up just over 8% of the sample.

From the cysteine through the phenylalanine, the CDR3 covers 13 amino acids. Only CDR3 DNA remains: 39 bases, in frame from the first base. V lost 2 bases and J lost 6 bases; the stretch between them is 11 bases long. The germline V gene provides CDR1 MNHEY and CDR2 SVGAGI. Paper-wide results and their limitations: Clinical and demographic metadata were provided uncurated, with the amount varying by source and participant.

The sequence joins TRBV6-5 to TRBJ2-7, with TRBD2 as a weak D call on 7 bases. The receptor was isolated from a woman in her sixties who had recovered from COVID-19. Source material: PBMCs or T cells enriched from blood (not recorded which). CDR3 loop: CASSYGGAGEQYF. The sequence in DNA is TGTGCCAGCAGTTACGGGGGGGCTGGCGAGCAGTACTTC.